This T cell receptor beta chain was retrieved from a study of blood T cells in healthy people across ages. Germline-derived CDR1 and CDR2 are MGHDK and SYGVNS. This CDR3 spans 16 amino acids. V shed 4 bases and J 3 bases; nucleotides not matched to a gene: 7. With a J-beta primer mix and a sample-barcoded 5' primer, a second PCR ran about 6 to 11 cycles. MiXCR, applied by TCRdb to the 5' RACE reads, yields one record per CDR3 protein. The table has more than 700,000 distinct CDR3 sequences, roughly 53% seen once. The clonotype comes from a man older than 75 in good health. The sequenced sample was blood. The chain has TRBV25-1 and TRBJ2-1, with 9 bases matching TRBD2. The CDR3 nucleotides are TGTGCCAGCAGTGCAACACTAGCGGGCGTCTACAATGAGCAGTTCTTC. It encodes CASSATLAGVYNEQFF.